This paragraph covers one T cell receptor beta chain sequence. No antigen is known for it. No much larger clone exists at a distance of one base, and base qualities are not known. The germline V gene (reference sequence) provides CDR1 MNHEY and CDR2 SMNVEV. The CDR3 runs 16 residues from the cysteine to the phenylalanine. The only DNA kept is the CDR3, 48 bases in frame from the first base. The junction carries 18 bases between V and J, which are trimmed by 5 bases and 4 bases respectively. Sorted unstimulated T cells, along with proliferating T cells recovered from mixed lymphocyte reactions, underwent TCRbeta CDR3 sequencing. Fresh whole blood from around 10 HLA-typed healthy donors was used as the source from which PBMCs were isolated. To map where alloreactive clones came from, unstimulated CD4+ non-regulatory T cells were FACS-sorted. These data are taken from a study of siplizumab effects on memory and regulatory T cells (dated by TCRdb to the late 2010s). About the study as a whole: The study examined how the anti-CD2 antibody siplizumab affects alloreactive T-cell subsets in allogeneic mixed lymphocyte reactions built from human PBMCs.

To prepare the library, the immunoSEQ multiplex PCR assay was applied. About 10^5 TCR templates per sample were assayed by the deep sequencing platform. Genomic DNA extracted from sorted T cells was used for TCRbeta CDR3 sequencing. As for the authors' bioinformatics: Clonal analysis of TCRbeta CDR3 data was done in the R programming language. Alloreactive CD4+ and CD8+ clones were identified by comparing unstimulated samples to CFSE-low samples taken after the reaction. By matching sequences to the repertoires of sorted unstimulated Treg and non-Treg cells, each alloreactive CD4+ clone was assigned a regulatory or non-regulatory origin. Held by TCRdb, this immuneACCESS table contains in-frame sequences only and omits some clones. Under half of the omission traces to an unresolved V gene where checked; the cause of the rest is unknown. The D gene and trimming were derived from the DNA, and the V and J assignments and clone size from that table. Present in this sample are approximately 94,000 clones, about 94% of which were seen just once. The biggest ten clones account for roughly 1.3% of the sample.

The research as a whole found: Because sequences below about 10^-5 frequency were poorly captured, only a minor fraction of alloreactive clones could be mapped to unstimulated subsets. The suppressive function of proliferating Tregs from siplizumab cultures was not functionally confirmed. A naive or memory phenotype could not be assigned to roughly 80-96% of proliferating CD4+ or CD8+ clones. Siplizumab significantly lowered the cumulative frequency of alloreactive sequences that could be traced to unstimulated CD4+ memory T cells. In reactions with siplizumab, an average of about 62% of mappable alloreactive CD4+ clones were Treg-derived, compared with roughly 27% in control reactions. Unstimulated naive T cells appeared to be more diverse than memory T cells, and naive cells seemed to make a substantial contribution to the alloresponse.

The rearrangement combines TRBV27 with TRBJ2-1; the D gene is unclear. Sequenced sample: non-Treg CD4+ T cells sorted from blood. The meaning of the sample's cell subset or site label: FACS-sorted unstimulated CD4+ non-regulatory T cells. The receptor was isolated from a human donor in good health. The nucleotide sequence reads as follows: TGTGCCAGCAGTAAAAAAAAGGACGCAAATTACAATGAGCAGTTCTTC. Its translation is CASSKKKDANYNEQFF.